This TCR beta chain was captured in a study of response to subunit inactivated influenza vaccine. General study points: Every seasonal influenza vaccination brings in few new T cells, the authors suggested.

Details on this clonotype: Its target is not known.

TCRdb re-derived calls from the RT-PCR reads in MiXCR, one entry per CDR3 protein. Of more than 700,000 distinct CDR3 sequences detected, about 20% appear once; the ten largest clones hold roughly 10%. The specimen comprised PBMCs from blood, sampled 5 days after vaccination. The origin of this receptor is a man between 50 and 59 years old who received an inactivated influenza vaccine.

CDR3 amino acids: CASSPIAGAGEQYF. The CDR3 DNA is TGTGCCAGCAGTCCAATAGCGGGAGCTGGAGAGCAGTACTTC. The chain has TRBV6-1 and TRBJ2-7; 9 nucleotides align to TRBD2. The CDR3 length is 14 residues. CDR1 is MNHNS and CDR2 is SASEGT in the germline V gene. V shed 5 bases, J shed 7 bases, and the junction held 9 bases outside the gene matches.